This note documents a single T cell receptor (beta chain) sequence. This record comes from a study of blood T cell repertoires in COVID-19. Measured with immunoSEQ multiplex PCR; TCRdb has only the in-frame clones, and not every one. Of 75,000 to 95,000 clones listed, 87% are singletons. The CDR3 contains 15 residues. The sequenced material came from peripheral blood. The genes are TRBV7-5 and TRBJ1-6. TRBV7-5 is a pseudogene. This TCR was recovered from a woman aged 55-70 years with COVID-19, enrolled during active disease. CDR3 DNA sequence: TGTGCCAGAAGCCGGCGGGGGGGAAATAATTCACCCCTCCACTTT. Translation gives CARSRRGGNNSPLHF.